This T cell receptor (beta chain) was captured in a study of shared clonotypes between healthy human individuals. About the study: Each donor's CD8 memory used one plate, CD8 naive two, each CD4 subset three. Study-level results: Non-shared clonotypes showed lower generation probabilities than clonotypes common to all four donors.

This table comes from immunoSEQ multiplex PCR, and its TCRdb copy is limited to in-frame clones, with some not included. The table has about 1.1 million clones, around 78% seen once. CD4+ cell separation produced CD45RA+ naive and CD45RA-negative memory subsets. Germline assignment: CDR1 SGHVS and CDR2 FNYEAQ. Trimming left V 6 bases short and J 6 bases short, with 9 bases between. This CDR3 has 11 amino acids. Concerning this clone itself: Antigen unknown.

Sequenced: memory CD4+ T cells from PBMCs. Regarding subset: CD45RA-negative fraction. The rearrangement links TRBV7-6 to TRBJ2-7; D gene ambiguous. The sequence derives from a young man in good health. Some clones in this sample may be carry-over from other donors' samples. CDR3 residues: CASRPGSEQYF. The CDR3, as DNA: TGTGCCAGCAGACCCGGGTCCGAGCAGTACTTC.